This T cell receptor beta chain came from a study of regulatory T cells in long-lasting Graves disease. V trimming: 0 bases; J trimming: 5 bases; junction bases outside the gene matches: 11. Germline CDR1 SGHAT, CDR2 FQNNGV. The CDR3 has 19 amino acids. Assembly of TCR beta libraries relied on iRepertoire HTBI primers together with Arm-PCR of CDR3 regions. TCRdb re-called the multiplex PCR reads with MiXCR, one entry per CDR3 protein. The table includes 440,000 or so distinct CDR3 sequences, about a sixth detected once. Indicated time point: newly diagnosed GD, antithyroid drugs for less than 3 months. Isolated PBMC RNA provided the starting material for the TCR library. American Thyroid Association guidelines defined Graves' disease diagnosis. One endocrinology department in Xi'an, China, was where patients came from. Peripheral blood, around 9.7 milliliters per patient, was collected in EDTA tubes.

These data were likewise used in another study, on T cells in Graves' hyperthyroidism and ophthalmopathy. That report adds: The blood repertoire included most of the expanded thyroid clonotypes above 0.001.

The TCR sequence derives from a woman aged 30 to 39 with Graves disease. Specimen: peripheral blood mononuclear cells (PBMCs), collected at new diagnosis, from a patient treated with antithyroid drugs. This chain uses TRBV11-2 with TRBJ2-3; TRBD2 agrees at 13 bases. The CDR3, as DNA: TGTGCCAGCAGCTTAGAACTAGCGGGAGGGTCCAGGGAGGAAGATACGCAGTATTTT. This codes for CASSLELAGGSREEDTQYF.